The 24 T cell receptor beta chains reported below all come from one sample, sequenced in a study of beta chain features in type 1 diabetes. Study conclusions and caveats: Type 1 diabetes patients showed a moderate but significant shortening of TCRB CDR3s in all four CD4+ subsets.

cDNA synthesis used the whole RNA isolate, giving expressed TCRB sequences. The protocol was immunoSEQ multiplex PCR, while the TCRdb copy is restricted to in-frame clones and leaves out a portion. The sample carries a few hundred thousand clones, approximately 13% recorded once. Their target antigens are unknown. Sequenced sample: naive CD4+ T cells from blood. The receptors here all came from a woman aged 18-29 years with type 1 diabetes.

The chain uses TRBV30 and TRBJ2-1; 9 bases are a match to TRBD2. Germline-derived CDR1 and CDR2 are GTSNPN and SVGIG (reference sequence). The CDR3 consists of 17 residues. With V trimmed by 3 bases and J by 2 bases, 11 bases remained unmatched. The CDR3 loop is CAWSPAGGGSTYNEQFF. The CDR3 nucleotides are TGTGCCTGGAGCCCAGCGGGAGGAGGTTCCACCTACAATGAGCAGTTCTTC.

The V gene is TRBV30, the J gene TRBJ2-5; 8 bases fit TRBD2. CDR1 GTSNPN and CDR2 SVGIG come from the germline V gene (reference sequence). The length of the CDR3 is 13 residues. The junction had 0 bases not matched to a gene; V was cut back by 0 bases and J by 3 bases. CDR3 sequence (DNA): TGTGCCTGGAGTGTCGGGGGGGAAGAGACCCAGTACTTC. Translating gives CAWSVGGEETQYF.

On this clone itself: The same CDR3 also results from other DNA sequences found in this sample. The V gene is TRBV5-1, the J gene TRBJ2-3, with D perhaps matching TRBD2 (6 bases). Germline CDR1 reads SGHRS; CDR2 reads YFSETQ. The CDR3 is made up of 14 amino acids. V lost 2 bases and J 0 bases, leaving 7 bases between the germline ends. CDR3 sequence (DNA): TGCGCCAGCAGCTTCGGGACTAGCACAGATACGCAGTATTTT. This encodes CASSFGTSTDTQYF.

This clone was seen a handful of times. The J gene is TRBJ2-7, the V gene TRBV2, with a tentative D call TRBD1 (5 bases). Germline loops: CDR1 SNHLY, CDR2 FYNNEI. Trimming pared 5 bases from V and 6 bases from J, leaving 11 bases between. This CDR3 has 12 residues. Here the CDR3 DNA reads TGTGCCAGCAGTTGGCAGGGTGGCGAGCAGTACTTC. It specifies CASSWQGGEQYF.

This clone was detected a few times. The chain recombines TRBV4-2 with TRBJ2-1, with D tentatively TRBD2 (5 bases). This CDR3 comprises 13 residues. The V and J ends lost 6 bases and 4 bases respectively, with 10 bases between them. Germline assignment: CDR1 LGHNA and CDR2 YNFKEQ. CDR3 coding DNA: TGTGCCAGCAGTCCCGGGGTGTACAATGAGCAGTTCTTC. The encoded protein is CASSPGVYNEQFF.

This clone was seen more than once but under ten times. The V call is TRBV6-5, the J call TRBJ2-2, with D maybe TRBD1 (8 bases). Germline V gives CDR1 MNHEY, CDR2 SVGAGI. V lost 6 bases, J lost 0 bases, and 11 bases lay in between. The CDR3 spans 15 residues. CDR3 amino acids: CASRTGGANTGELFF. CDR3 nucleotides: TGTGCCAGCAGAACAGGGGGGGCGAACACCGGGGAGCTGTTTTTT.

The J gene is TRBJ2-1, the V gene TRBV7-6; 7 nucleotides match TRBD2. The germline CDR1 and CDR2 sequences are SGHVS and FNYEAQ. J was trimmed by 5 bases and V by 1 base; bases with no gene match: 8. This CDR3 is built from 16 residues. The CDR3: CASSLEGRARNNEQFF. The CDR3 coding sequence is TGTGCCAGCAGCTTAGAGGGGAGGGCCAGAAACAATGAGCAGTTCTTC.

This clone turned up a few times. The chain recombines TRBV5-1 with TRBJ2-1; 8 bases agree with TRBD2. CDR3 length equals 15 residues. V dropped 3 bases and J dropped 7; count of bases not matched to a gene: 9. From germline, CDR1 is SGHRS and CDR2 YFSETQ. CDR3 residues: CASSWLAGSPNEQFF. The CDR3 DNA sequence: TGCGCCAGCAGCTGGCTAGCGGGTTCCCCTAATGAGCAGTTCTTC.

The chain employs TRBV11-3 and TRBJ2-5; 15 bases fit TRBD2. Germline V gene sequence: CDR1 SGHNT, CDR2 YENEEA. The junction had 2 bases not matched to a gene; V was cut back by 3 bases and J by 3 bases. The CDR3 has 16 amino acids. The CDR3 protein is CASSLGLAGGEETQYF. CDR3 DNA: TGTGCCAGCAGCTTGGGACTAGCGGGAGGTGAAGAGACCCAGTACTTC.

This clone was counted a few times. The V gene is TRBV7-2, the J gene TRBJ2-3; possibly TRBD2 for D (5 bases). The germline V gene has CDR1 SGHTA and CDR2 FQGNSA. V gave up 8 bases and J gave up 5 bases, with 11 bases separating them. CDR3 length: 12 amino acids. The DNA of the CDR3 is TGTGCCAGCGGGAGAGGAGGAGATACGCAGTATTTT. This sequence encodes CASGRGGDTQYF.

The V and J genes are TRBV11-2 and TRBJ2-7, with TRBD2 matching 12 bases. V dropped 1 base and J dropped 4; count of bases not matched to a gene: 14. The length of the CDR3 is 19 residues. Per germline, CDR1 SGHAT and CDR2 FQNNGV. DNA of the CDR3: TGTGCCAGCAGCTTAGTACTAGCGGGAGGCCCTTCTCCCGCTTACGAGCAGTACTTC. This encodes CASSLVLAGGPSPAYEQYF.

The V call is TRBV11-2, the J call TRBJ2-2, with 8 bases matching TRBD1. The CDR3 extends over 19 amino acids. The J segment lost 4 bases and the V segment lost 1 base, leaving 14 bases of the junction unmatched. From germline, CDR1 is SGHAT and CDR2 FQNNGV. The CDR3 DNA reads as TGTGCCAGCAGCTTAGCTTTCCGCAGGACAGGGCTAGGCACCGGGGAGCTGTTTTTT. It yields the protein CASSLAFRRTGLGTGELFF.

The rearrangement links TRBV9 to TRBJ2-5; tentatively, D is TRBD1 (7 bases). The last part of the DNA fits TRBJ2-7 better; the J call may be wrong. Germline CDR1 SGDLS, CDR2 YYNGEE. This CDR3 has 16 amino acids. The CDR3, as DNA: TGTGCCAGCAGCGTCGTTCGCTGGCAGGGGGGCTACGAGCAGTACTTC. As protein: CASSVVRWQGGYEQYF.

This clone was detected only a few times. The chain links TRBV7-9 to TRBJ2-7; 10 nucleotides line up with TRBD2. Germline CDR1 SEHNR, CDR2 FQNEAQ (reference sequence). The CDR3 loop spans 14 amino acids. Unmatched junction bases numbered 0, after V lost 4 bases and J lost 0 bases. The CDR3 loop is CASSSSGSSYEQYF. The DNA of the CDR3 is TGTGCCAGCAGCTCTAGCGGGAGCTCCTACGAGCAGTACTTC.

This sequence joins TRBV30 and TRBJ2-3; possible D gene TRBD1, 6 bases. Germline V lookup: CDR1 GTSNPN, CDR2 SVGIG (reference sequence). The CDR3 spans 13 residues. CDR3 in amino acids: CVQQGQGTDTQYF. Here the CDR3 DNA reads TGTGTCCAACAAGGGCAGGGGACAGATACGCAGTATTTT.

This clone was observed a few times. CDR3 sequence: CASSLWPPSGANVLTF. The DNA for the CDR3 is TGCGCCAGCAGCTTGTGGCCACCCTCTGGGGCCAACGTCCTGACTTTC. The chain uses TRBV5-1 and TRBJ2-6; no clear D. Germline V gene lookup returns CDR1 SGHRS and CDR2 YFSETQ. V lost 1 base and J 0 bases, leaving 8 bases between the germline ends. The CDR3 totals 16 residues.

V gene TRBV6-6 combines with J gene TRBJ1-1; D unclear. Trimming removed 11 bases at V and 0 bases at J, with 13 bases between. Germline V CDR1 and CDR2: MNHNY, SVGAGI (reference sequence). This CDR3 contains 13 residues. The CDR3 sequence: CAVSRGMNTEAFF. In DNA, the CDR3 is TGTGCCGTCTCTAGAGGGATGAACACTGAAGCTTTCTTT.

The chain joins TRBV7-2 to TRBJ2-7, with D unresolved. The CDR3 runs to 12 residues. Germline V gene lookup returns CDR1 SGHTA and CDR2 FQGNSA. V gave up 4 bases and J gave up 4 bases, with 8 bases separating them. The DNA of the CDR3 is TGTGCCAGCAGCTACCCCCGGTACGAGCAGTACTTC. Translated, it gives CASSYPRYEQYF.

This clone was picked up a small number of times. The sample carries other DNA sequences with the same CDR3. The chain combines TRBV30 with TRBJ1-5; D possibly corresponds to TRBD1 (6 bases). Germline V CDR1 and CDR2: GTSNPN, SVGIG (reference sequence). Trimming took off 0 bases at V and 4 bases at J, with 7 bases between the two ends. This CDR3 region has 13 residues. The CDR3 protein is CAWSVGGNQPQHF. The CDR3 DNA follows: TGTGCCTGGAGTGTAGGGGGAAATCAGCCCCAGCATTTT. The full variable domain, its missing parts supplied by reference TRBV30 and TRBJ1-5, is SQTIHQWPATLVQPVGSPLSLECTVEGTSNPNLYWYRQAAGRGLQLLFYSVGIGQISSEVPQNLSASRPQDRQFILSSKKLLLSDSGFYLCAWSVGGNQPQHFGDGTRLSIL.

The V gene is TRBV18, the J gene TRBJ2-7; D is unclear. Trimming took 3 bases from V and 0 from J, leaving 6 bases between them. Germline CDR1 reads KGHSH; CDR2 reads LQKENI. CDR3 length equals 13 residues. This chain's CDR3 is CASSPPSSYEQYV. For the CDR3, the DNA is TGTGCCAGCTCACCCCCTAGCTCCTACGAGCAGTACGTC.

The chain links TRBV5-4 to TRBJ2-1; no firm D call. Deletions cut 2 bases from V and 0 bases from J, with 9 bases between. Germline V gene data show CDR1 as SGHNT and CDR2 as YYREEE (reference sequence). The CDR3 is 15 residues long. In DNA, the CDR3 is TGTGCCAGCAGCTTTCGCGCTAGCTCCTACAATGAGCAGTTCTTC. It specifies CASSFRASSYNEQFF.

This rearrangement joins TRBV28 to TRBJ2-1, with TRBD2 matching over 9 bases. CDR1 MDHEN and CDR2 SYDVKM come from the germline V gene. The CDR3 extends over 18 amino acids. The ends lost 6 bases at V and 6 bases at J; junction bases unmatched: 18. The DNA for the CDR3 is TGTGCCAGCAGCCCCCTAGGGCTAGCGGGAAGGGTAGCCAATGAGCAGTTCTTC. This sequence encodes CASSPLGLAGRVANEQFF. Drawing the rest from reference TRBV28 and TRBJ2-1, the complete variable domain is DVKVTQSSRYLVKRTGEKVFLECVQDMDHENMFWYRQDPGLGLRLIYFSYDVKMKEKGDIPEGYSVSREKKERFSLILESASTNQTSMYLCASSPLGLAGRVANEQFFGPGTRLTVL.

This clone was picked up a small number of times. V usage is TRBV30 and J usage is TRBJ1-4; maybe TRBD1 (6 bases). V dropped 2 bases and J dropped 5 bases, with 9 bases sitting between them. The CDR3 has 13 amino acids. Germline V CDR1 and CDR2: GTSNPN, SVGIG (reference sequence). CDR3 loop: CAWSTGSNEKLFF. For the CDR3, the DNA is TGTGCCTGGAGTACAGGGTCGAATGAAAAACTGTTTTTT.

This clone came up a few times. The gene calls are TRBV11-3 and TRBJ2-1; 13 nucleotides align to TRBD2. This CDR3 contains 16 residues. Losses at the gene ends were 8 bases for V and 7 bases for J; bases not matched to a gene: 11. Germline V CDR1 and CDR2: SGHNT, YENEEA. The CDR3 sequence: CASSLGLAGVRNEQFF. CDR3 bases: TGTGCCAGCTCCCTCGGACTAGCGGGAGTTCGGAATGAGCAGTTCTTC.